A selection of T cell receptor beta chains follows, all from one sample in a study of OX40 agonist ivuxolimab in advanced cancers. Sequencing was performed with immunoSEQ multiplex PCR; in TCRdb, only in-frame clones are kept and a portion is missing. The sample holds 55,000 to 75,000 clones, roughly 85% seen once. This material consisted of CD4+ or CD8+ T cells sorted from blood, taken in a trial of the OX40 agonist ivuxolimab. These TCRs come from an adult with an advanced solid tumor such as melanoma, head and neck, liver or kidney cancer. CDR3s include the opening cysteine and the closing phenylalanine or tryptophan.

V: TRBV9; J: TRBJ1-2; CDR3: CASSDREDYGYTF
V: TRBV9; J: TRBJ2-3; CDR3: CASSSTSSPRDTQYF
V: TRBV7-2; J: TRBJ1-2; CDR3: CASTLSRDRAGTF
V: TRBV9; J: TRBJ2-1; CDR3: CASSLGLAEYNEQFF
V: TRBV28; J: TRBJ2-1; CDR3: CASSPLAGLAGASDEQFF
V: TRBV28; J: TRBJ2-1; CDR3: CASSLDSYNEQFF
V: TRBV23-1; J: TRBJ1-6; CDR3: CASSQSPDSPLHF
V: TRBV18; J: TRBJ2-3; CDR3: CASSPRAGRSTDTQYF
V: TRBV5-1; J: TRBJ2-7; CDR3: CASSLGDRGSEQYF
V: TRBV7-9; J: TRBJ2-5; CDR3: CASSPRTSTETQYF
V: TRBV6-5; J: TRBJ2-7; CDR3: CASSYYGTAYEQYF
V: TRBV19; J: TRBJ2-3; CDR3: CASSRTATTDTQYF
V: TRBV9; J: TRBJ2-5; CDR3: CASSLDRAETQYF
V: TRBV5-1; J: TRBJ1-2; CDR3: CASSQGDRASNYGYTF
V: TRBV4-3; J: TRBJ2-1; CDR3: CASSPGVLAGDRNEQFF
V: TRBV28; J: TRBJ2-7; CDR3: CASSSWMKETYEQYF
V: TRBV7-9; J: TRBJ1-2; CDR3: CASSFGTDGYGYTF
V: TRBV19; J: TRBJ2-3; CDR3: CASRDTDTQYF
V: TRBV19; J: TRBJ1-3; CDR3: CASSMAGVYSGNTIYF
V: TRBV30; J: TRBJ2-1; CDR3: CAWSVRQGFVSDEQFF
V: TRBV7-3; J: TRBJ2-1; CDR3: CASSFTGTGIRDEQFF
V: TRBV4-2; J: TRBJ2-4; CDR3: CASSQSGTGNIQYF
V: TRBV10-3; J: TRBJ2-1; CDR3: CAISESLGAVYNEQFF
V: TRBV5-5; J: TRBJ2-1; CDR3: CASSYQDRGSYNEQFF
V: TRBV19; J: TRBJ1-4; CDR3: CASSIRGAEKLFF
V: TRBV6-4; J: TRBJ1-2; CDR3: CASSPGETFYGYTF
V: TRBV19; J: TRBJ2-1; CDR3: CASSSWGGNEQFF
V: TRBV7-9; J: TRBJ1-1; CDR3: CASSTGTGAFF
V: TRBV30; J: TRBJ2-2; CDR3: CARGGREAGELFF
V: TRBV5-1; J: TRBJ2-3; CDR3: CASSLGQWGVGTDTQYF
V: TRBV4-1; J: TRBJ2-3; CDR3: CASSQEGRGGLRLTDTQYF
V: TRBV19; J: TRBJ2-1; CDR3: CASSIDLGGASYNEQFF
V: TRBV5-1; J: TRBJ1-1; CDR3: CASSASGGTEAFF
V: TRBV7-9; J: TRBJ2-7; CDR3: CASSSADRGAYEQYF
V: TRBV28; J: TRBJ1-3; CDR3: CASRLSSGNTIYF
V: TRBV11-3; J: TRBJ2-5; CDR3: CASSSGTQQETQYF
V: TRBV19; J: TRBJ2-1; CDR3: CASSPGNGILPNEQFF
V: TRBV28; J: TRBJ1-2; CDR3: CASSFPPRGADDYTF
V: TRBV6-5; J: TRBJ2-7; CDR3: CASSLRTDSYEQYF
V: TRBV7-9; J: TRBJ2-7; CDR3: CASSPELQGLIYEQYF
V: TRBV11-2; J: TRBJ2-5; CDR3: CASSLVRGLTQETQYF
V: TRBV5-6; J: TRBJ2-6; CDR3: CASSLAPESSGANVLTF
V: TRBV5-1; J: TRBJ2-1; CDR3: CASSWDGSAEFF
V: TRBV7-2; J: TRBJ2-2; CDR3: CASSLKRFLNTGELFF
V: TRBV4-3; J: TRBJ2-7; CDR3: CASSPNRIDPYEQYF
V: TRBV10-3; J: TRBJ2-3; CDR3: CAISTSGGPADTQYF
V: TRBV5-8; J: TRBJ1-2; CDR3: CASSFPDRESYGYTF
V: TRBV27; J: TRBJ1-3; CDR3: CASGQGNTIYF
V: TRBV6-1; J: TRBJ2-3; CDR3: CASSERLDGAQYF
V: TRBV2; J: TRBJ2-3; CDR3: CASSARGTDTQYF
V: TRBV29-1; J: TRBJ2-1; CDR3: CSVEAGAGGPSNEQFF
V: TRBV28; J: TRBJ1-3; CDR3: CASSSPTGAGNTIYF
V: TRBV6-5; J: TRBJ1-2; CDR3: CASSYSGVLSNYGYTF
V: TRBV7-2; J: TRBJ2-7; CDR3: CASSLYGRSYEQYF